This T cell receptor (beta chain) came from a study of shared clonotypes between healthy human individuals. This CDR3 region has 13 residues. Trimming shortened V by 6 bases and J by 5 bases, and 16 bases separated the two germline ends. CDR1 GTSNPN and CDR2 SVGIG come from the germline V gene (reference sequence). Only in-frame clones appear in the TCRdb table, and some are missing; sequencing was by immunoSEQ multiplex PCR. The table includes more than 90,000 clones, around 67% detected once. As concerns this clone: The antigen is undetermined.

Study-wide points: Compared with memory subsets, naive subsets generally had larger estimated richness.

The rearrangement joins TRBV30 to TRBJ1-1; D gene uncertain. The clonotype comes from a man aged 25 to 40 in good health. The sample comprised memory CD8+ T cells sorted from blood. Subset specified: CD45RO+ cells pooled with CCR7-negative TemRA cells. The CDR3 DNA follows: TGTGCCTGCCGCCCTCGTAGGGAAACTGAAGCTTTCTTT. Protein: CACRPRRETEAFF.